The 27 T cell receptor beta chains below were found in one sample sequenced in a study of blood T cell repertoires in COVID-19. Sequencing was performed with immunoSEQ multiplex PCR; in TCRdb, only in-frame clones are kept and a portion is missing. The data hold some 400,000 clones, with roughly 90% observed a single time. The sample was peripheral blood. The source is a man aged 18 to 30 with active or convalescent COVID-19.

V and J are TRBV7-9 and TRBJ1-2, with D hard to call. Germline CDR1 reads SEHNR; CDR2 reads FQNEAQ (reference sequence). V lost 5 bases and J 4 bases, leaving 20 bases between the germline ends. The CDR3 is 16 amino acids. CDR3: CASSTVDTRILYGYTF. CDR3 DNA sequence: TGTGCCAGCAGCACAGTAGACACTCGAATACTCTATGGCTACACCTTC.

The rearrangement joins TRBV6-5 to TRBJ1-3; 9 bases align to TRBD1. This CDR3 has 15 amino acids. The V gene's germline CDR1 is MNHEY and CDR2 SVGAGI. V lost 8 bases and J lost 4; bases outside the gene matches: 9. The CDR3 DNA reads TGTGCCAGCGAACGGGACAGGGTTAAAGGAAACACCATATATTTT. It is translated as CASERDRVKGNTIYF.

This clone was seen once. The rearrangement links TRBV7-3 to TRBJ2-5, with D maybe TRBD2 (6 bases). Germline V gives CDR1 SGHTA, CDR2 FQGTGA. The CDR3 spans 15 residues. V dropped 5 bases and J dropped 1 base, with 14 bases sitting between them. As DNA, the CDR3 is TGTGCCAGCAGCCGGGGGTCCGGGACCCAAGAGACCCAGTACTTC. The encoded protein is CASSRGSGTQETQYF.

Concerning this clone itself: Sequence at one end of the junction differs from germline and may be a read error. CDR3 nucleotides: TGTGCCAGCAGAGGATCCGGGACAGGGGATTCACCCCTCTACTTT. Translation gives CASRGSGTGDSPLYF. This sequence joins TRBV28 and TRBJ1-6, with 10 nucleotides matching TRBD1. This CDR3 is 15 amino acids long. Germline V gene lookup returns CDR1 MDHEN and CDR2 SYDVKM.

The chain is built from TRBV20-1 and TRBJ1-1; D gene uncertain. Germline CDR1 is DFQATT and CDR2 is SNEGSKA (reference sequence). Trimming took off 3 bases at V and 7 bases at J, with 18 bases between the two ends. The CDR3 has 14 amino acids. This CDR3 is CSASEQRIRVEAFF. The CDR3 bases are TGCAGTGCTAGTGAGCAGAGAATACGGGTTGAAGCTTTCTTT.

The V and J genes are TRBV9 and TRBJ2-3; 7 bases fit TRBD2. Germline CDR1 SGDLS, CDR2 YYNGEE. The CDR3 runs 15 residues. Unmatched junction bases numbered 6, after V lost 3 bases and J lost 2 bases. CDR3 sequence: CASSERLAVTDTQYF. The CDR3 coding sequence is TGTGCCAGCAGCGAAAGACTAGCTGTCACAGATACGCAGTATTTT. Full variable domain (outside the CDR3, taken from reference TRBV9 and TRBJ2-3): DSGVTQTPKHLITATGQRVTLRCSPRSGDLSVYWYQQSLDQGLQFLIQYYNGEERAKGNILERFSAQQFPDLHSELNLSSLELGDSALYFCASSERLAVTDTQYFGPGTRLTVL.

The rearrangement uses TRBV5-1 and TRBJ2-1; TRBD2 matches at 11 bases. There are 16 residues in the CDR3. V lost 1 base, J lost 4 bases, and 4 bases stayed unmatched. CDR1 and CDR2 (germline): SGHRS, YFSETQ. As DNA, the CDR3 is TGCGCCAGCAGCTTGACTAGCGGGAGTGGTTACAATGAGCAGTTCTTC. The encoded protein is CASSLTSGSGYNEQFF.

This sequence joins TRBV28 and TRBJ1-2; 10 nucleotides align to TRBD1. Germline-derived CDR1 and CDR2 are MDHEN and SYDVKM. The V segment lost 7 bases and the J segment 7 bases; nucleotides outside the gene matches: 3. The CDR3 sequence is 12 residues long. CDR3 residues: CASTWTGGGYTF. DNA for the CDR3: TGTGCCAGCACCTGGACAGGGGGTGGCTACACCTTC.

CDR3 region: CATSRGGQSPTDTQYF. In DNA form, the CDR3 reads TGTGCCACCAGCAGAGGGGGACAGTCCCCCACAGATACGCAGTATTTT. The rearrangement uses TRBV15 and TRBJ2-3; TRBD1 matches at 7 bases. The germline V gene encodes CDR1 LNHNV and CDR2 YYDKDF (reference sequence). CDR3 length equals 16 residues. Trimming cost V 1 base and J 2 bases; bases outside gene matches: 6.

The V and J genes are TRBV27 and TRBJ2-3; 8 bases match TRBD2. The J segment lost 2 bases and the V segment lost 4 bases, leaving 2 bases of the junction unmatched. The CDR3 runs to 14 residues. Germline V gene data show CDR1 as MNHEY and CDR2 as SMNVEV (reference sequence). The CDR3 nucleotides are TGTGCCAGCAGTTCCGGACTAGCCACAGATACGCAGTATTTT. It is translated as CASSSGLATDTQYF.

This clone was seen only a few times. The chain has TRBV5-4 and TRBJ2-7; TRBD1 is a possible D gene (6 bases). The CDR3 loop spans 14 amino acids. Germline V gene sequence: CDR1 SGHNT, CDR2 YYREEE (reference sequence). The V end was cut by 4 bases, the J end by 1 base, with 12 bases between. DNA of the CDR3: TGTGCCAGCAGCCGTAACCAGGGGTCCTACGAGCAGTACTTC. Translation gives CASSRNQGSYEQYF.

This sequence joins TRBV4-1 and TRBJ2-5, with D hard to call. The CDR3 has 12 amino acids. Germline lookup yields CDR1 MGHRA and CDR2 YSYEKL. Trimming took 2 bases from V and 5 from J, leaving 6 bases between them. The CDR3 is CASSQNGETQYF. Here the CDR3 DNA reads TGCGCCAGCAGCCAAAATGGCGAGACCCAGTACTTC.

The rearrangement links TRBV7-9 to TRBJ1-2, with 8 bases aligning to TRBD1. The CDR3 runs to 16 residues. The germline gives CDR1 SEHNR, CDR2 FQNEAQ (reference sequence). The junction had 11 bases not matched to a gene; V was cut back by 5 bases and J by 3 bases. CDR3 sequence (DNA): TGTGCCAGCAGCCCTGCGGACAGGGCGGGGTACTATGGCTACACCTTC. The encoded protein is CASSPADRAGYYGYTF. The whole variable domain, filled in from reference TRBV7-9 and TRBJ1-2, reads DTGVSQNPRHKITKRGQNVTFRCDPISEHNRLYWYRQTLGQGPEFLTYFQNEAQLEKSRLLSDRFSAERPKGSFSTLEIQRTEQGDSAMYLCASSPADRAGYYGYTFGSGTRLTVV.

The V call is TRBV7-5, the J call TRBJ1-5; TRBD1 reflects the table's D call only, with no check against the DNA. TRBV7-5 is labeled a pseudogene. The CDR3 loop spans 16 amino acids. The CDR3 DNA sequence: TGTGCCAGAAGGCCCCCGGACAGGGGTTTAGGGCAGCCCCAGCATTTT. This translates into CARRPPDRGLGQPQHF.

The genes are TRBV28 and TRBJ2-7; 10 nucleotides line up with TRBD1. CDR1 is MDHEN and CDR2 is SYDVKM in the germline V gene. J lost 4 bases, V lost 3 bases, and 9 bases had no gene match. This CDR3 has 16 residues. Written as DNA, the CDR3 is TGTGCCAGCAGTTTCCCTTCGGACAGGGGGAATTACGAGCAGTACTTC. This translates into CASSFPSDRGNYEQYF.

This chain uses TRBV18 with TRBJ2-3, with 8 bases matching TRBD1. CDR1 and CDR2 (germline): KGHSH, LQKENI. The ends lost 4 bases at V and 0 bases at J; junction bases unmatched: 6. CDR3 length: 16 amino acids. The CDR3 reads CASSHSTGASTDTQYF. The DNA for the CDR3 is TGTGCCAGCTCACACTCGACAGGGGCGAGCACAGATACGCAGTATTTT.

J is TRBJ2-4 and V is TRBV5-4; possible D gene TRBD2, 6 bases. The CDR3 loop spans 16 amino acids. The germline V gene encodes CDR1 SGHNT and CDR2 YYREEE (reference sequence). Trimming removed 2 bases at V and 1 base at J, with 13 bases between. The CDR3 coding sequence is TGTGCCAGCAGCTTTGGGGGGATTCAGGCCAAAAACATTCAGTACTTC. This gives the protein CASSFGGIQAKNIQYF.

The chain uses TRBV27 and TRBJ1-5, with D unclear. CDR3 size: 11 residues. CDR1 and CDR2 from the germline V gene are MNHEY and SMNVEV (reference sequence). V gave up 8 bases and J gave up 9 bases, with 11 bases separating them. CDR3 in amino acids: CASGQFMPQHF. For the CDR3, the DNA is TGTGCCAGCGGGCAATTTATGCCCCAGCATTTT.

In its sample, this clone was seen once. This chain uses TRBV5-1 with TRBJ1-2; no definite D call. The CDR3 runs 12 residues. Between the trimmed V and J ends, which lost 0 bases and 8 bases, there was a span of 8 bases. Per germline, CDR1 SGHRS and CDR2 YFSETQ. The CDR3 reads CASSLGPGGYTF. The CDR3 DNA is TGCGCCAGCAGCTTGGGGCCGGGGGGCTACACCTTC.

V usage is TRBV21-1 and J usage is TRBJ2-5; whether TRBD1, the table's D call, matches the DNA was not checked. TRBV21-1 represents a pseudogene. This CDR3 comprises 17 residues. CDR3 in amino acids: CASSKKGGTGGKETQYF. The CDR3 coding sequence is TGTGCCAGCAGCAAAAAAGGCGGGACAGGGGGGAAAGAGACCCAGTACTTC.

The chain joins TRBV7-9 to TRBJ1-5; tentative D call: TRBD1 (5 bases). Germline CDR1 is SEHNR and CDR2 is FQNEAQ (reference sequence). Trimming removed 4 bases from V and 4 bases from J, with 14 bases in between. The length of the CDR3 is 15 residues. As DNA, the CDR3 is TGTGCCAGCAGCTCCGGAATGGAGGGGAATCAGCCCCAGCATTTT. Protein product: CASSSGMEGNQPQHF.

The V gene is TRBV4-1, the J gene TRBJ2-3; maybe TRBD1 (6 bases). Germline-derived CDR1 and CDR2 are MGHRA and YSYEKL. The CDR3 contains 14 residues. The V gene lost 3 bases and the J gene lost 1 base, with 8 bases spanning the gap. The CDR3 region has the DNA TGCGCCAGCAGCCAGGGGGCGGGCACAGATACGCAGTATTTT. It is translated as CASSQGAGTDTQYF.

This chain uses TRBV4-2 with TRBJ1-2; D unresolved. V lost 0 bases and J lost 4, with 9 bases in between. This CDR3 is 14 amino acids long. The V gene's germline CDR1 is LGHNA and CDR2 YNFKEQ. Here the CDR3 reads CASSQEARTYGYTF. CDR3 bases: TGTGCCAGCAGCCAAGAGGCCCGCACCTATGGCTACACCTTC.

The rearrangement uses TRBV30 and TRBJ2-7, with D maybe TRBD2 (6 bases). Trimming removed 0 bases from V and 3 bases from J, with 12 bases in between. There are 14 residues in the CDR3. Germline assignment: CDR1 GTSNPN and CDR2 SVGIG (reference sequence). The CDR3, as DNA: TGTGCCTGGAGTGTGGGGGGAGTGGACTACGAGCAGTACTTC. Translated, it gives CAWSVGGVDYEQYF. The whole variable domain, remainder taken from reference TRBV30 and TRBJ2-7, is SQTIHQWPATLVQPVGSPLSLECTVEGTSNPNLYWYRQAAGRGLQLLFYSVGIGQISSEVPQNLSASRPQDRQFILSSKKLLLSDSGFYLCAWSVGGVDYEQYFGPGTRLTVT.

V and J are TRBV5-1 and TRBJ2-1; D is possibly TRBD2 (6 bases). Trimming took 4 bases from V and 0 from J, leaving 8 bases between them. The CDR3 spans 14 residues. The germline CDR1 and CDR2 sequences are SGHRS and YFSETQ. The CDR3 sequence is CASSTGSSYNEQFF. The CDR3 DNA reads as TGCGCCAGCAGCACCGGGAGCTCCTACAATGAGCAGTTCTTC. The variable domain in full, completed from reference TRBV5-1 and TRBJ2-1, reads KAGVTQTPRYLIKTRGQQVTLSCSPISGHRSVSWYQQTPGQGLQFLFEYFSETQRNKGNFPGRFSGRQFSNSRSEMNVSTLELGDSALYLCASSTGSSYNEQFFGPGTRLTVL.

The chain carries TRBV28 and TRBJ1-5; D not resolved. V was pared by 6 bases and J by 0 bases, with 9 bases between. Germline CDR1 is MDHEN and CDR2 is SYDVKM. CDR3 length equals 14 residues. The CDR3 DNA follows: TGTGCCAGCAGGTACAGATTTAGCAATCAGCCCCAGCATTTT. It translates to CASRYRFSNQPQHF. The entire variable domain, with the rest obtained from reference TRBV28 and TRBJ1-5, is as follows: DVKVTQSSRYLVKRTGEKVFLECVQDMDHENMFWYRQDPGLGLRLIYFSYDVKMKEKGDIPEGYSVSREKKERFSLILESASTNQTSMYLCASRYRFSNQPQHFGDGTRLSIL.

The CDR3 DNA reads TGTGCTAGTGGTTTGGCCCTGACTAGCGGGGGGGCTAGTGAGCAGTTCTTC. Protein: CASGLALTSGGASEQFF. V usage is TRBV12-5 and J usage is TRBJ2-1; 14 bases agree with TRBD2. CDR1 and CDR2 from the germline V gene are LGHNT and FRNRAP. This CDR3 has 17 amino acids. V dropped 1 base and J dropped 9; count of bases not matched to a gene: 8.